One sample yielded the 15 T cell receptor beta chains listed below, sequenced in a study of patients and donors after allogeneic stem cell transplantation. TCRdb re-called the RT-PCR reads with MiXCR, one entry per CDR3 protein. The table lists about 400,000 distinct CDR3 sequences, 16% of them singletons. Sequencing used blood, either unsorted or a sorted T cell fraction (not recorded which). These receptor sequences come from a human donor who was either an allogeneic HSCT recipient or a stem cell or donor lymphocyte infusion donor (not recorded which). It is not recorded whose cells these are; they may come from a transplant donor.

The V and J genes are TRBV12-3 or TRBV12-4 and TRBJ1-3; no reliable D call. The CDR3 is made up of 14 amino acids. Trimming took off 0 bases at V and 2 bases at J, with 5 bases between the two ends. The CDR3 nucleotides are TGTGCCAGCAGTTTAGCAGCAGCTGGAAACACCATATATTTT. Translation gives CASSLAAAGNTIYF.

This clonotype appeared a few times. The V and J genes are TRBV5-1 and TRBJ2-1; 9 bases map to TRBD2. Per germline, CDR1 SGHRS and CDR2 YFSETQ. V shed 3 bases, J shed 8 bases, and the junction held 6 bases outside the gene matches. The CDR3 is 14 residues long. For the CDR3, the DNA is TGCGCCAGCAGCTCCGGGACTAGCCGTGATGAGCAGTTCTTC. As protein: CASSSGTSRDEQFF.

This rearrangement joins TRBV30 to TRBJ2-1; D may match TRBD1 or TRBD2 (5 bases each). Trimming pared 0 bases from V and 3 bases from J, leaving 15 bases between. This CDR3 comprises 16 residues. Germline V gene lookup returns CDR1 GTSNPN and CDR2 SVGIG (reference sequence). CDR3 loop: CAWSVRGTTDYNEQFF. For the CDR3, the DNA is TGTGCCTGGAGTGTACGAGGGACCACGGACTACAATGAGCAGTTCTTC.

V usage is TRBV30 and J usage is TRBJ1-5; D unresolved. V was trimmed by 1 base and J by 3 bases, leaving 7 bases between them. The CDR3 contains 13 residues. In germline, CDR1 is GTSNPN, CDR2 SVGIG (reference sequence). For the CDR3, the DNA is TGTGCCTGGAGTGCGACCTACAATCAGCCCCAGCATTTT. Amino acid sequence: CAWSATYNQPQHF.

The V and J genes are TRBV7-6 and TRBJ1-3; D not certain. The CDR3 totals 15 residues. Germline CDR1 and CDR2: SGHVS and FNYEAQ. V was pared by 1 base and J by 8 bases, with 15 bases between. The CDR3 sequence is CASSLDIGSNYTIYF. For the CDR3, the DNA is TGTGCCAGCAGCTTAGATATAGGGAGCAACTACACCATATATTTT. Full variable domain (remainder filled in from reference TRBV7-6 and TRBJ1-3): GAGVSQSPRYKVTKRGQDVALRCDPISGHVSLYWYRQALGQGPEFLTYFNYEAQQDKSGLPNDRFSAERPEGSISTLTIQRTEQRDSAMYRCASSLDIGSNYTIYFGEGSWLTVV.

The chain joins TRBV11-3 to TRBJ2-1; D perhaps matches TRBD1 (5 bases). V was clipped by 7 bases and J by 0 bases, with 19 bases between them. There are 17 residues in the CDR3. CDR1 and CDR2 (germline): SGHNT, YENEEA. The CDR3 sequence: CASIGSRGYSSYNEQFF. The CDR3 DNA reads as TGTGCCAGCATCGGATCTAGGGGCTACAGCTCCTACAATGAGCAGTTCTTC. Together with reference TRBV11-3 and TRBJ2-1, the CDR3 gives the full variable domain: EAGVVQSPRYKIIEKKQPVAFWCNPISGHNTLYWYLQNLGQGPELLIRYENEEAVDDSQLPKDRFSAERLKGVDSTLKIQPAELGDSAVYLCASIGSRGYSSYNEQFFGPGTRLTVL.

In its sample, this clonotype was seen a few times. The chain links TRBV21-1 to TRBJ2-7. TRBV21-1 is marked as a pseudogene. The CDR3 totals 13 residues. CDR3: CASRSDHSYEQYF. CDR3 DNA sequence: TGTGCCAGCAGGAGTGATCACTCCTACGAGCAGTACTTC.

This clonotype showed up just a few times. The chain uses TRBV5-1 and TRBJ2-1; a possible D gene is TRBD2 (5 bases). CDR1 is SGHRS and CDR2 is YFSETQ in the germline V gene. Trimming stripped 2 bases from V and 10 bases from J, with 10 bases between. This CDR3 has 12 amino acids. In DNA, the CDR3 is TGCGCCAGCAGCTTAGGAGAGCGGGAGCAGTTCTTC. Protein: CASSLGEREQFF.

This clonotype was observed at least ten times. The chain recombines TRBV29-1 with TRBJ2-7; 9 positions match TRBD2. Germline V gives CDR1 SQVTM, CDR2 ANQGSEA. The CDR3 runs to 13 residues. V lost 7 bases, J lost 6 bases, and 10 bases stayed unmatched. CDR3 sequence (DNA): TGCAGCGGGCTGACTAGCGGCCTCGGCGAGCAGTACTTC. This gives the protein CSGLTSGLGEQYF.

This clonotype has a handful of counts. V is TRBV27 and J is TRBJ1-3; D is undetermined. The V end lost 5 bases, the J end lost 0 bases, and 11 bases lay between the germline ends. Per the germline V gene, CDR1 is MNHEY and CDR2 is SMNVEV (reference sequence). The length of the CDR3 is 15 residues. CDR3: CASSPDTYSGNTIYF. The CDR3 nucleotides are TGTGCCAGCAGTCCAGACACTTACTCTGGAAACACCATATATTTT.

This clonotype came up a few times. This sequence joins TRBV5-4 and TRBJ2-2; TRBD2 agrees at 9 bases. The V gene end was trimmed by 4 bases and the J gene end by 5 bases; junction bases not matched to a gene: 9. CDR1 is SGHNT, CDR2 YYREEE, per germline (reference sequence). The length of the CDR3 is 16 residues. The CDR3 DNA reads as TGTGCCAGCAGCCCGCGGGAGGGGAGAAGGACCGGGGAGCTGTTTTTT. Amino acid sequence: CASSPREGRRTGELFF.

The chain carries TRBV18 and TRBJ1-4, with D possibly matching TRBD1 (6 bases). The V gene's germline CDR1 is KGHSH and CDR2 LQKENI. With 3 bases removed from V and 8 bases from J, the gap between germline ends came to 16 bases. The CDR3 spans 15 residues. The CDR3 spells CASSPSGTRGEKLFF. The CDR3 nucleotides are TGTGCCAGCTCACCCTCCGGGACTAGGGGGGAAAAACTGTTTTTT.

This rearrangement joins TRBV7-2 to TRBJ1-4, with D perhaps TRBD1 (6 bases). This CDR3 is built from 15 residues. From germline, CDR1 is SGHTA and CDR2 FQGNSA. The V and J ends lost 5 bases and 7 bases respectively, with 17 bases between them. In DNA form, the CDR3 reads TGTGCCAGCAGCCCCCATGGGGGGCTTAGTGAAAAACTGTTTTTT. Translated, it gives CASSPHGGLSEKLFF.

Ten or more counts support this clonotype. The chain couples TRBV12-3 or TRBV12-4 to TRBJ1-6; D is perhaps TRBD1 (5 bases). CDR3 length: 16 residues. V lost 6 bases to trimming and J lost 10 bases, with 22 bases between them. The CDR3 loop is CASSPRQGVSGSPLHF. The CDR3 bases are TGTGCCAGCAGCCCACGCCAGGGAGTTTCAGGATCACCCCTCCACTTT.

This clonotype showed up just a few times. The CDR3: CSVNEEGDGGYTF. CDR3 nucleotides: TGCAGCGTTAATGAGGAAGGTGACGGTGGCTACACCTTC. The rearrangement uses TRBV29-1 and TRBJ1-2; D not resolved. This CDR3 has 13 residues. CDR1 is SQVTM and CDR2 is ANQGSEA in the germline V gene. Trimming cost V 5 bases and J 7 bases, with 17 bases left between them. The full variable domain, completed using reference TRBV29-1 and TRBJ1-2, is SAVISQKPSRDICQRGTSLTIQCQVDSQVTMMFWYRQQPGQSLTLIATANQGSEATYESGFVIDKFPISRPNLTFSTLTVSNMSPEDSSIYLCSVNEEGDGGYTFGSGTRLTVV.